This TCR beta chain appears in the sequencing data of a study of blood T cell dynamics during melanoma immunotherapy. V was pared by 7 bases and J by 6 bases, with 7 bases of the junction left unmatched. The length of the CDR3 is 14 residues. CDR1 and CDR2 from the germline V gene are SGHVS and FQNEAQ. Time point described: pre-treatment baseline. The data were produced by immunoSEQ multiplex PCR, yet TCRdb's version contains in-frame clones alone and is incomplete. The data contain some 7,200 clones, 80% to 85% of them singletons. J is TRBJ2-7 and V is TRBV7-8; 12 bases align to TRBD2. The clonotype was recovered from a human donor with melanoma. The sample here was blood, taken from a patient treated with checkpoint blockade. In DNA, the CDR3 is TGTGCCAGCAACCTAGCGGGAGGGCAGGCCGAGCAGTACTTC. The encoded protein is CASNLAGGQAEQYF.